This T cell receptor beta chain was observed in a study of blood T cell repertoires in COVID-19. Study information: T cells, B-cell-depleted T cells, or PBMCs supplied cDNA or gDNA.

Per the original methods: Reference gene primer amplification yielded estimated nucleated cell counts. Data came from immunoSEQ multiplex PCR; TCRdb stores just in-frame clones and leaves some out. V and J calls and clone size are those listed in that table; D and trimming were worked out from the DNA. The sample lists roughly 76,000 clones; about 69% were seen once. The germline CDR1 and CDR2 sequences are MNHNS and SASEGT. V was pared by 6 bases and J by 3 bases, with 15 bases between. The CDR3 is 14 residues long. This TCR was sampled from a man between 65 and 85 years old with acute or convalescent COVID-19. The sequenced material came from peripheral blood. This chain joins TRBV6-1 and TRBJ2-7, with TRBD1 as a possible D gene (8 bases). Here the CDR3 reads CASRRTGGVYEQYF. The CDR3 DNA sequence: TGTGCCAGCAGGCGAACAGGGGGGGTCTACGAGCAGTACTTC.